The 28 T cell receptor beta chains below come from one sample, sequenced in a study of shared clonotypes between healthy human individuals. Profiling relied on immunoSEQ multiplex PCR, and the TCRdb table lists in-frame clones only, not all of them. The sample lists roughly 2.6 million clones; approximately 90% were seen once. Input material: naive CD4+ T cells sorted from blood. The subset here: CD45RA+ positively selected. These receptors all come from a young man in good health.

The sample holds a few counts of this clone. The J gene is TRBJ1-1, the V gene TRBV19, with D perhaps matching TRBD1 (5 bases). With 0 bases removed from V and 2 bases from J, the gap between germline ends came to 13 bases. CDR1 and CDR2 (germline): LNHDA, SQIVND (reference sequence). This CDR3 comprises 16 residues. For the CDR3, the DNA is TGTGCCAGTAGTATAGATGGCAGGGTCTCCAACACTGAAGCTTTCTTT. It is translated as CASSIDGRVSNTEAFF.

The V call is TRBV18, the J call TRBJ2-7; 8 nucleotides match TRBD1. The V gene's germline CDR1 is KGHSH and CDR2 LQKENI. The CDR3 length is 15 residues. J was trimmed by 2 bases and V by 6 bases; bases with no gene match: 9. The CDR3 bases are TGTGCCAGCTCCACCCTCCCGGGACAGGCCTACGAGCAGTACTTC. Amino acid sequence: CASSTLPGQAYEQYF.

The rearrangement uses TRBV29-1 and TRBJ1-2; the D gene is possibly TRBD1 (6 bases). The ends were cut back, 7 bases at V and 5 bases at J, with 20 bases in the middle. Looked up from germline, CDR1 is SQVTM and CDR2 is ANQGSEA. CDR3 length equals 14 residues. The CDR3 nucleotides are TGCAGCGCCCTAGTTGGGGGGGGCGGGTATGGCTACACCTTC. Amino acids: CSALVGGGGYGYTF.

The DNA for the CDR3 is TGTGCCAGCAGCTTTATGGGACAAATTGAGACCCAGTACTTC. Encoded protein: CASSFMGQIETQYF. The J gene is TRBJ2-5, the V gene TRBV7-2; D might be TRBD1 (6 bases). This CDR3 comprises 14 residues. Germline lookup yields CDR1 SGHTA and CDR2 FQGNSA. V was pared by 3 bases and J by 5 bases, with 13 bases between.

The chain links TRBV7-9 to TRBJ2-5; no reliable D call. This CDR3 is built from 11 residues. V dropped 2 bases and J dropped 13 bases, with 11 bases sitting between them. Germline V gene sequence: CDR1 SEHNR, CDR2 FQNEAQ (reference sequence). This CDR3 reads CASSLNLQAYF. CDR3 sequence (DNA): TGTGCCAGCAGCTTAAATCTCCAAGCGTACTTC.

This clone was found once. V and J are TRBV2 and TRBJ1-6; 7 bases match TRBD1. Germline V lookup: CDR1 SNHLY, CDR2 FYNNEI. The CDR3 totals 15 residues. The V gene end was trimmed by 6 bases and the J gene end by 5 bases; junction bases not matched to a gene: 7. CDR3 loop: CASRPRQGNNSPLHF. The CDR3 nucleotides are TGTGCCAGCAGGCCCCGACAGGGAAATAATTCACCCCTCCACTTT.

Worth noting for this clone: Other DNA sequences of this sample code for an identical CDR3. The chain uses TRBV5-1 and TRBJ2-5; D possibly corresponds to TRBD1 (6 bases). The V gene's germline CDR1 is SGHRS and CDR2 YFSETQ. V was cut by 1 base and J by 5 bases, with 12 bases left in between. This CDR3 contains 14 residues. The CDR3 DNA reads TGCGCCAGCAGCTTGTCAGGGGTGGGGGAGACCCAGTACTTC. It translates to CASSLSGVGETQYF.

The V call is TRBV5-5, the J call TRBJ2-7, with D possibly called TRBD1 or TRBD2 (5 bases each). This CDR3 spans 14 amino acids. Germline V gene data show CDR1 as SGHKS and CDR2 as YYEKEE (reference sequence). V dropped 0 bases and J dropped 1 base, with 8 bases sitting between them. The CDR3 DNA reads as TGTGCCAGCAGCTTGGACGGGGCATCCTACGAGCAGTACTTC. This encodes CASSLDGASYEQYF.

The sample holds one count of this clone. The chain carries TRBV5-1 and TRBJ1-6; the D is unclear. Per the germline V gene, CDR1 is SGHRS and CDR2 is YFSETQ. Trimming shortened V by 4 bases and J by 7 bases, and 12 bases separated the two germline ends. This CDR3 contains 14 residues. The CDR3 spells CASSQRTSNSPLHF. In DNA, the CDR3 is TGCGCCAGCAGCCAGCGAACGTCCAATTCACCCCTCCACTTT.

With respect to this clone: Other DNA sequences in this sample translate to the same CDR3. The chain recombines TRBV27 with TRBJ1-6, with D unresolved. V lost 2 bases to trimming and J lost 7 bases, with 6 bases between them. This CDR3 is 13 amino acids long. CDR1 and CDR2 from the germline V gene are MNHEY and SMNVEV (reference sequence). The CDR3, as DNA: TGTGCCAGCAGTTTAAACGGCAATTCACCCCTCCACTTT. This encodes CASSLNGNSPLHF.

The rearrangement joins TRBV6-5 to TRBJ1-1; 8 bases match TRBD1. After removal of 6 bases from V and 5 bases from J, the junction contained 11 bases not matched to a gene. Germline CDR1 and CDR2: MNHEY and SVGAGI. The CDR3 spans 15 residues. The CDR3 is CASRPQGARGTEAFF. CDR3 in DNA: TGTGCCAGCAGGCCGCAGGGGGCACGGGGTACTGAAGCTTTCTTT.

This chain uses TRBV5-4 with TRBJ2-7; D gene uncertain. V was shortened by 4 bases and J by 5 bases, with 16 bases between the two germline ends. This CDR3 is built from 14 residues. The germline CDR1 and CDR2 sequences are SGHNT and YYREEE (reference sequence). The CDR3 region is CASSHGSYRDEQYF. CDR3 nucleotide sequence: TGTGCCAGCAGCCACGGGTCATATCGAGACGAGCAGTACTTC.

The chain joins TRBV10-3 to TRBJ2-7; TRBD2 agrees at 10 bases. The CDR3 is made up of 16 amino acids. V lost 5 bases to trimming and J lost 1 base; unmatched junction nucleotides: 8. Germline-derived CDR1 and CDR2 are ENHRY and SYGVKD. The CDR3 protein is CAISSFLAGVSYEQYF. The DNA for the CDR3 is TGTGCCATCAGTAGTTTTCTAGCGGGAGTATCCTACGAGCAGTACTTC.

Comments on this clone: The sample holds other DNA sequences that translate to the same CDR3. The chain carries TRBV19 and TRBJ2-1; 7 positions match TRBD1. CDR1 and CDR2 (germline): LNHDA, SQIVND (reference sequence). V gave up 6 bases and J gave up 0 bases; unmatched junction bases: 2. The CDR3 runs to 14 residues. The CDR3 nucleotides read TGTGCCAGTAGGGGACAGTCCTCCTACAATGAGCAGTTCTTC. It is translated as CASRGQSSYNEQFF.

J is TRBJ1-5 and V is TRBV28; no clear D. CDR1 and CDR2 (germline): MDHEN, SYDVKM. The CDR3 consists of 13 residues. Trimming took off 5 bases at V and 3 bases at J, with 8 bases between the two ends. This chain's CDR3 is CASSPGDNQPQHF. Written as DNA, the CDR3 is TGTGCCAGCAGTCCCGGGGACAATCAGCCCCAGCATTTT.

The chain carries TRBV30 and TRBJ2-3, with 7 bases identical to TRBD2. V lost 4 bases, J lost 8 bases, and 6 bases stayed unmatched. The germline V gene has CDR1 GTSNPN and CDR2 SVGIG (reference sequence). The CDR3 extends over 12 amino acids. As DNA, the CDR3 is TGTGCCTGGAACTTTCCGGGAGGTACGCAGTATTTT. Translating gives CAWNFPGGTQYF.

The rearrangement links TRBV5-1 to TRBJ2-5; D gene unclear. V dropped 7 bases and J dropped 5 bases, with 15 bases sitting between them. The CDR3 spans 13 residues. Germline V CDR1 and CDR2: SGHRS, YFSETQ. In nucleotides, the CDR3 is TGCGCCAGCCGCGTACAACTGTGGGAGACCCAGTACTTC. Protein sequence: CASRVQLWETQYF.

V is TRBV6-1 and J is TRBJ2-6, with a tentative D call TRBD1 (6 bases). Trimming removed 3 bases at V and 0 bases at J, with 15 bases between. The CDR3 runs 18 residues. Germline lookup yields CDR1 MNHNS and CDR2 SASEGT. The CDR3 loop is CASSDPQGPSSGANVLTF. CDR3 coding DNA: TGTGCCAGCAGTGACCCACAGGGCCCCTCCTCTGGGGCCAACGTCCTGACTTTC.

In regard to this clone: Within the sample, other DNA sequences also encode this same CDR3. This chain joins TRBV18 and TRBJ2-3, with a weak D call TRBD2 (5 bases). The CDR3 totals 13 residues. Trimming cost V 3 bases and J 4 bases, with 8 bases left between them. Germline CDR1 and CDR2: KGHSH and LQKENI. The CDR3 protein is CASSPLEADTQYF. The CDR3 nucleotides read TGTGCCAGCTCACCTCTGGAGGCAGATACGCAGTATTTT.

The count of this clone is one. Other DNA variants within this sample encode the same CDR3. V and J are TRBV29-1 and TRBJ2-7, with 12 bases aligning to TRBD2. CDR3 length equals 14 residues. Germline CDR1 reads SQVTM; CDR2 reads ANQGSEA. V lost 6 bases and J lost 2; bases outside the gene matches: 5. The CDR3 spells CSVDGLAGTYEQYF. The DNA for the CDR3 is TGCAGCGTGGATGGACTAGCGGGGACCTACGAGCAGTACTTC.

The chain carries TRBV5-4 and TRBJ2-7, with unresolved D. Germline lookup yields CDR1 SGHNT and CDR2 YYREEE (reference sequence). Trimming cost V 4 bases and J 5 bases, with 13 bases left between them. CDR3 size: 13 residues. CDR3 nucleotides: TGTGCCAGCAGCCGGATCGCAAATAACGAGCAGTACTTC. Residues: CASSRIANNEQYF.

The genes are TRBV4-1 and TRBJ2-5, with D tentatively TRBD1 or TRBD2 (5 bases each). V dropped 0 bases and J dropped 4 bases, with 18 bases sitting between them. Germline CDR1 is MGHRA and CDR2 is YSYEKL. The CDR3 extends over 17 amino acids. The CDR3 protein is CASSQDMGDRYGETQYF. The CDR3 coding sequence is TGCGCCAGCAGCCAAGATATGGGGGACCGGTACGGAGAGACCCAGTACTTC.

The rearrangement joins TRBV11-2 to TRBJ1-2; D is possibly TRBD1 (5 bases). The CDR3 is 13 amino acids. Per germline, CDR1 SGHAT and CDR2 FQNNGV. The ends were cut back, 0 bases at V and 7 bases at J, with 9 bases in the middle. The CDR3 DNA reads as TGTGCCAGCAGCTTAGACAGGGTTGGTGGCTACACCTTC. This sequence encodes CASSLDRVGGYTF.

V and J are TRBV2 and TRBJ2-1; 8 bases are shared with TRBD1. CDR3 length equals 14 residues. V lost 6 bases, J lost 4 bases, and 5 bases stayed unmatched. In germline, CDR1 is SNHLY, CDR2 FYNNEI. CDR3: CASRPGGRYNEQFF. The CDR3 DNA reads as TGTGCCAGCAGACCAGGGGGCAGGTACAATGAGCAGTTCTTC.

About this clone itself: The same CDR3 also results from other DNA sequences found in this sample. The V gene is TRBV7-2, the J gene TRBJ2-5; D is unclear. This CDR3 has 13 amino acids. Germline V lookup: CDR1 SGHTA, CDR2 FQGNSA. Trimming left V 1 base short and J 3 bases short, with 6 bases between. The CDR3 DNA is TGTGCCAGCAGCTTAGAAAGAGAAGAGACCCAGTACTTC. It translates to CASSLEREETQYF. Variable domain in full (rest from reference TRBV7-2 and TRBJ2-5): GAGVSQSPSNKVTEKGKDVELRCDPISGHTALYWYRQSLGQGLEFLIYFQGNSAPDKSGLPSDRFSAERTGGSVSTLTIQRTQQEDSAVYLCASSLEREETQYFGPGTRLLVL.

This sequence joins TRBV4-3 and TRBJ2-3, with TRBD2 as a possible D gene (5 bases). Trimming pared 4 bases from V and 6 bases from J, leaving 11 bases between. The CDR3 totals 13 residues. Germline V gives CDR1 LGHNA, CDR2 YSLEER. CDR3 coding DNA: TGCGCCAGCAGCCTCGCCCGGAGGGATACGCAGTATTTT. Amino acid sequence: CASSLARRDTQYF.

CDR3 amino acids: CASSPSGKSGNQPQHF. In DNA, the CDR3 is TGTGCCAGTAGTCCTTCGGGGAAGTCGGGCAATCAGCCCCAGCATTTT. The chain recombines TRBV19 with TRBJ1-5, with D unclear. Per the germline V gene, CDR1 is LNHDA and CDR2 is SQIVND (reference sequence). The CDR3 totals 16 residues. The V and J ends lost 5 bases and 2 bases respectively, with 16 bases between them.

The rearrangement joins TRBV6-1 to TRBJ2-7; TRBD1 might be the D (6 bases). The germline gives CDR1 MNHNS, CDR2 SASEGT. V was shortened by 4 bases and J by 0 bases, with 10 bases between the two germline ends. The CDR3 is made up of 14 amino acids. The CDR3 DNA follows: TGTGCCAGCAGTGGCAGGGGAAGCTCCTACGAGCAGTACTTC. Protein: CASSGRGSSYEQYF.